This TCR beta chain was sequenced in a study of a mutant IDH1 vaccine in newly diagnosed glioma. The protocol was immunoSEQ multiplex PCR, while the TCRdb copy is restricted to in-frame clones and leaves out a portion. The sample lists around 52,000 clones; roughly 78% were seen once. A note on this clone: Its specificity is not known.

The CDR3 consists of 14 residues. CDR1 MRHNA and CDR2 SNTAGT come from the germline V gene. V was trimmed by 5 bases and J by 0 bases, leaving 10 bases between them. As to time point: week 5, during vaccination. Doses comprised 300 ug of mutant IDH1 20-mer peptide each, plus topical imiquimod. This TCR derives from a middle-aged woman with glioma. This specimen consisted of PBMCs, obtained from a glioma patient whose treatment included an IDH1 peptide vaccine. This chain links TRBV6-4 with TRBJ1-1, with D tentatively TRBD1 (6 bases). CDR3 coding DNA: TGTGCCAGCAGTCGGGACAACATGAACACTGAAGCTTTCTTT. Translation gives CASSRDNMNTEAFF.